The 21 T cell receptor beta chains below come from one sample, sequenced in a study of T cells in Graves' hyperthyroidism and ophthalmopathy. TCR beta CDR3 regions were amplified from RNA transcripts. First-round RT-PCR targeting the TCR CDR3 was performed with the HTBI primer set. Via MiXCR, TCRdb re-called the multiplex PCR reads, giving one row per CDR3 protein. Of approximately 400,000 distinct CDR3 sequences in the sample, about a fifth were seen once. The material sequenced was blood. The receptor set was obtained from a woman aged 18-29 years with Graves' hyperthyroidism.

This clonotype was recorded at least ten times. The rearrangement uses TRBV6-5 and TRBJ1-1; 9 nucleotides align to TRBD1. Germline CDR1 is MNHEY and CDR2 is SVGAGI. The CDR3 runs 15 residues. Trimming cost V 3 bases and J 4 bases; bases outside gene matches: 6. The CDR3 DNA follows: TGTGCCAGCAGTTATTCGACAGGGGGATTCACTGAAGCTTTCTTT. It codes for CASSYSTGGFTEAFF.

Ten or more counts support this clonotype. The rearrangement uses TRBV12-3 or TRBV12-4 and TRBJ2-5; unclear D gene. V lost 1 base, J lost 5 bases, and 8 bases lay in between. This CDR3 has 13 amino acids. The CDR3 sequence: CASSLGSRETQYF. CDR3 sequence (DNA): TGTGCCAGCAGTTTAGGGTCGAGGGAGACCCAGTACTTC.

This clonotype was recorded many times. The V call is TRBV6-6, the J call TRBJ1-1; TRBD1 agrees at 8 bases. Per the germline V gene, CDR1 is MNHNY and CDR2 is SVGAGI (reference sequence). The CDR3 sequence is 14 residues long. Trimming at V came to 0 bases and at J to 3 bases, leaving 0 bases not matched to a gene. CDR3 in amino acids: CASSYSTGDTEAFF. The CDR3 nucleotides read TGTGCCAGCAGTTACTCGACAGGGGACACTGAAGCTTTCTTT.

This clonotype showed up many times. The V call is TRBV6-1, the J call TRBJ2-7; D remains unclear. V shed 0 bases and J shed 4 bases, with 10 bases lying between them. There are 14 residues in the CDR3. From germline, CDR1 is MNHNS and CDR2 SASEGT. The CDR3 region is CASSEAGEGYEQYF. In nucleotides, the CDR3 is TGTGCCAGCAGTGAAGCCGGCGAAGGGTACGAGCAGTACTTC.

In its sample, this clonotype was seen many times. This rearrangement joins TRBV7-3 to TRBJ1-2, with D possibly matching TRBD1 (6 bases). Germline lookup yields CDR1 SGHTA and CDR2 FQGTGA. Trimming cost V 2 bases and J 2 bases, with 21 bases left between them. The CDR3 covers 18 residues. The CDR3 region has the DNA TGTGCCAGCAGCTTATCCCCCCCTTCTGGGGGCCTGAACTATGGCTACACCTTC. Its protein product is CASSLSPPSGGLNYGYTF. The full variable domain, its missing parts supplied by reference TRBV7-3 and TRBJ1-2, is GAGVSQTPSNKVTEKGKYVELRCDPISGHTALYWYRQSLGQGPEFLIYFQGTGAADDSGLPNDRFFAVRPEGSVSTLKIQRTERGDSAVYLCASSLSPPSGGLNYGYTFGSGTRLTVV.

CDR3 in DNA: TGTGCCAGCAGCCCCGGACAGGGGGTCGGAAACACCATATATTTT. This sequence encodes CASSPGQGVGNTIYF. The V gene is TRBV9, the J gene TRBJ1-3, with 10 bases identical to TRBD1. V dropped 4 bases and J dropped 4; count of bases not matched to a gene: 5. The CDR3 is 15 amino acids. CDR1 is SGDLS and CDR2 is YYNGEE in the germline V gene.

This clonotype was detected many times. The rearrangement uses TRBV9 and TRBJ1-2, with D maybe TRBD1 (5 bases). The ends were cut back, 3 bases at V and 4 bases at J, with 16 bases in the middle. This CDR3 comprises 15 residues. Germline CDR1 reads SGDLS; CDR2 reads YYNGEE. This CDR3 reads CASSAPAPGGYGYTF. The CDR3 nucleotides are TGTGCCAGCAGCGCACCGGCGCCTGGGGGCTATGGCTACACCTTC.

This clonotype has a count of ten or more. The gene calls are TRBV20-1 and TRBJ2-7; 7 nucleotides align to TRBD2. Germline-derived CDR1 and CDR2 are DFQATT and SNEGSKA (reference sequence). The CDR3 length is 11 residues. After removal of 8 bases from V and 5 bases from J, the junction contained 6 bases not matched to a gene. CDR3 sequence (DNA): TGCAGTCCAAAGGGAGGGAACGAGCAGTACTTC. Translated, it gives CSPKGGNEQYF.

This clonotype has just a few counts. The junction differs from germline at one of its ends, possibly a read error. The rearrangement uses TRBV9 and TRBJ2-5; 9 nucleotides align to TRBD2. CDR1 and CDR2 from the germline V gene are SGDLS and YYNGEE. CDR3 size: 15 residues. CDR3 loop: CASSPLAGPQETKYF. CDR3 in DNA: TGTGCCAGCAGCCCCCTAGCGGGGCCCCAAGAGACCAAGTACTTC.

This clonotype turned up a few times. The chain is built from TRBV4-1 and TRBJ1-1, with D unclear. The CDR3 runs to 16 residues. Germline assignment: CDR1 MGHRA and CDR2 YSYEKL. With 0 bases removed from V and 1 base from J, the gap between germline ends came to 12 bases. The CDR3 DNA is TGCGCCAGCAGCCAAGATCGGAACAGAAAGAACACTGAAGCTTTCTTT. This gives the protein CASSQDRNRKNTEAFF.

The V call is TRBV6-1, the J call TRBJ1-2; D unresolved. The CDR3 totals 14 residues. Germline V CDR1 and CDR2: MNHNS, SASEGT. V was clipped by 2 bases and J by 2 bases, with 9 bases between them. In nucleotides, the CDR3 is TGTGCCAGCAGTGAAAATACAGCAAACTATGGCTACACCTTC. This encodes CASSENTANYGYTF.

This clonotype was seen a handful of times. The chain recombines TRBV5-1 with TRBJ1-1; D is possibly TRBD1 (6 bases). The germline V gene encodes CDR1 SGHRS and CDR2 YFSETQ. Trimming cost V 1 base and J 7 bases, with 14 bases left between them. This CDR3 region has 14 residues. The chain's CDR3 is CASSLFGGGGEAFF. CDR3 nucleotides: TGCGCCAGCAGCTTGTTCGGGGGCGGGGGTGAAGCTTTCTTT.

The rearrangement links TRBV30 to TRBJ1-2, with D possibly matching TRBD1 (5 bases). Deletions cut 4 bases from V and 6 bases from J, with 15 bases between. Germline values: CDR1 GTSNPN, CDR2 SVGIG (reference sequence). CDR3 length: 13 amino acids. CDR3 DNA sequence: TGTGCCTGGACCGGGCGGGGGAAACATGGCTACACCTTC. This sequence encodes CAWTGRGKHGYTF.

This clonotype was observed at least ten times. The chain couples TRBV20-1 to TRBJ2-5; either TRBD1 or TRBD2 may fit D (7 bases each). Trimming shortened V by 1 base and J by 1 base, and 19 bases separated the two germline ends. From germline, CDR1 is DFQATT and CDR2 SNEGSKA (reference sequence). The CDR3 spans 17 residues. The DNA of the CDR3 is TGCAGTGCTAGAGCCCCGAGGGAGGGGGCCTTCCAAGAGACCCAGTACTTC. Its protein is CSARAPREGAFQETQYF.

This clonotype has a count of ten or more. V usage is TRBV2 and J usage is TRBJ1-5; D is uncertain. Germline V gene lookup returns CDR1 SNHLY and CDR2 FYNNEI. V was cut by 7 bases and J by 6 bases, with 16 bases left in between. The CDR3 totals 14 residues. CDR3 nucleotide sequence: TGTGCCAGCACCCCCCCCCGGGATCTTCAGCCCCAGCATTTT. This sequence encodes CASTPPRDLQPQHF.

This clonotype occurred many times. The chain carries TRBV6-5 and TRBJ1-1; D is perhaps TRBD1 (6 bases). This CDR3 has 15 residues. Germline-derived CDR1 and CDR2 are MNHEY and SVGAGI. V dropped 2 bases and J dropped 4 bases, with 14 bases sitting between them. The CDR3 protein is CASSYPGPGATEAFF. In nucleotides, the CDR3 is TGTGCCAGCAGTTACCCTGGGCCGGGGGCCACTGAAGCTTTCTTT.

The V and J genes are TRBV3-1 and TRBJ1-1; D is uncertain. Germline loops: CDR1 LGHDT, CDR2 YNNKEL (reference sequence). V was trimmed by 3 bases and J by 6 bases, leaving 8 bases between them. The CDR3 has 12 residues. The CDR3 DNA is TGTGCCAGCAGCCACGGACTGGCTGAAGCTTTCTTT. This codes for CASSHGLAEAFF.

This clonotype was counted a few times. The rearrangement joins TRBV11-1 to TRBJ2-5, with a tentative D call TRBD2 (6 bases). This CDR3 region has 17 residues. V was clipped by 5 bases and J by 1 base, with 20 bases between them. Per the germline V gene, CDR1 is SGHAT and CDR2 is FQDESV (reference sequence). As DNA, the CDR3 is TGTGCCAGCAGCCGTCTAAAAAGCGGGCCGGGCCAAGAGACCCAGTACTTC. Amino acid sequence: CASSRLKSGPGQETQYF.

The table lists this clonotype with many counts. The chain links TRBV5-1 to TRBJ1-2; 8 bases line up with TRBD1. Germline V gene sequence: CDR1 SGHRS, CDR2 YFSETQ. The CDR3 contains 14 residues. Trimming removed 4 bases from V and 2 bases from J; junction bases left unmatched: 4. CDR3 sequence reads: CASSGRTGNYGYTF. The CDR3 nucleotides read TGCGCCAGCAGCGGTCGGACAGGGAACTATGGCTACACCTTC.

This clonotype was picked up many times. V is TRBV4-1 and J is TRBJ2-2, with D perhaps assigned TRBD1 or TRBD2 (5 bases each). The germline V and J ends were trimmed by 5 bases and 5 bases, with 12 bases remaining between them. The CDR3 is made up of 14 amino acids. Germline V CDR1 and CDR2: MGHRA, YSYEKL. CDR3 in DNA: TGCGCCAGCAGCGGTCAGTGGGGGACCGGGGAGCTGTTTTTT. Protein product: CASSGQWGTGELFF.

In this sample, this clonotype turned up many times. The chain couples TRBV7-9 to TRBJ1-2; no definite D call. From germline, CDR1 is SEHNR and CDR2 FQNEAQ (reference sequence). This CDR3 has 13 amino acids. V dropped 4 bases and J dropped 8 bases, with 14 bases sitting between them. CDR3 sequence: CASSSGQDGGYTF. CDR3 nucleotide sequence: TGTGCCAGCAGCTCGGGTCAGGACGGAGGCTACACCTTC.